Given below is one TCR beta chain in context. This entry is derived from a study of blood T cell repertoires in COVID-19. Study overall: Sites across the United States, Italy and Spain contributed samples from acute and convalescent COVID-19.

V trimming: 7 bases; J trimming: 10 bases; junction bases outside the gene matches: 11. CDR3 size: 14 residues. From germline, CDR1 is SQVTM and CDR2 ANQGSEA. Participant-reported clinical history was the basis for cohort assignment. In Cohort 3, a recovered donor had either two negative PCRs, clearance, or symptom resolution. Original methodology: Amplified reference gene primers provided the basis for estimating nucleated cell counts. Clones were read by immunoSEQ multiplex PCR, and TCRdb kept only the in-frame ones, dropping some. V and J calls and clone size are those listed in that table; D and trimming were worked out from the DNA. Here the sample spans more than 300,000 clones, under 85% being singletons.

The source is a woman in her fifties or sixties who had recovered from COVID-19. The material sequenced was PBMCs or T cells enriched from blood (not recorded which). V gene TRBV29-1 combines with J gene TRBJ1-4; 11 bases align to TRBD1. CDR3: CSAGLRDRGLKLFF. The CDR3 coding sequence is TGCAGCGCCGGACTTCGGGACAGGGGGTTAAAACTGTTTTTT.